The TCR beta chain under discussion was sequenced for a study of cytomegalovirus exposure and HLA in healthy donors. Per germline, CDR1 MNHNS and CDR2 SASEGT. CDR3 length: 12 residues. Trimming left V 8 bases short and J 4 bases short, with 11 bases between. This clone has just a few counts. The study ran its PCR with 60 Vbeta and 13 Jbeta primers. Sequencing used immunoSEQ multiplex PCR; TCRdb keeps in-frame clones, though not all of them. This sample has about 110,000 clones, with 65% to 75% found just once. Specimen: PBMCs. This chain connects TRBV6-1 to TRBJ1-1; D unresolved. This clonotype was obtained from a woman between 40 and 55 years old in good health and CMV-seropositive. CDR3 residues: CASGEYSTEAFF. The CDR3 coding sequence is TGTGCCAGCGGGGAGTATAGCACTGAAGCTTTCTTT.